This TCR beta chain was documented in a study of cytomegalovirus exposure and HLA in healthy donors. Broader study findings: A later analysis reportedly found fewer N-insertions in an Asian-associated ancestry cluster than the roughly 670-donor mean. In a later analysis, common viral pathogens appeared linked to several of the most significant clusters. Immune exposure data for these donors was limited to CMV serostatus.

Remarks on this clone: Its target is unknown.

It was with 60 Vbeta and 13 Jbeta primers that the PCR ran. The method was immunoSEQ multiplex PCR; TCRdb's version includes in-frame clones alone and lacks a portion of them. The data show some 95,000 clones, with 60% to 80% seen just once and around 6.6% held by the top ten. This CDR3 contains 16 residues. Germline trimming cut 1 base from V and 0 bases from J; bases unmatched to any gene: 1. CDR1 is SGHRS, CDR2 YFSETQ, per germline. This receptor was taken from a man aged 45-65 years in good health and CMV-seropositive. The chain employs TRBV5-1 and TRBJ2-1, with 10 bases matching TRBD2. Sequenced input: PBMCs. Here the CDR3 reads CASSLTSGVSYNEQFF. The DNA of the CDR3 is TGCGCCAGCAGCTTGACTAGCGGGGTCTCCTACAATGAGCAGTTCTTC. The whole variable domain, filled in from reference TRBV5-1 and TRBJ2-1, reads KAGVTQTPRYLIKTRGQQVTLSCSPISGHRSVSWYQQTPGQGLQFLFEYFSETQRNKGNFPGRFSGRQFSNSRSEMNVSTLELGDSALYLCASSLTSGVSYNEQFFGPGTRLTVL.